This passage covers 25 T cell receptor beta chains from one sample sequenced in a study of blood T cell repertoires in COVID-19. Assay used: immunoSEQ multiplex PCR; TCRdb lists only in-frame clones, some missing. In the table there are some 180,000 clones, about 88% of which are singletons. Sequencing used peripheral blood. All receptors derive from a middle-aged man with active or convalescent COVID-19.

The chain uses TRBV12-5 and TRBJ1-4, with TRBD1 matching 8 bases. Germline CDR1 and CDR2: LGHNT and FRNRAP. Germline trimming cut 6 bases from V and 8 bases from J; bases unmatched to any gene: 5. This CDR3 has 13 residues. CDR3 coding DNA: TGTGCTAGTGGGACAGGGGTCGAAGAAAAACTGTTTTTT. As protein: CASGTGVEEKLFF.

This clone occurred once. The rearrangement links TRBV19 to TRBJ1-1; D uncertain. CDR1 is LNHDA, CDR2 SQIVND, per germline (reference sequence). This CDR3 is 13 amino acids long. Trimming removed 8 bases from V and 6 bases from J, with 16 bases in between. The CDR3 loop is CASRARDPAEAFF. CDR3 nucleotides: TGTGCCAGTCGGGCCCGGGATCCGGCTGAAGCTTTCTTT.

The rearrangement links TRBV6-5 to TRBJ2-1, with a tentative D call TRBD1 (6 bases). The CDR3 is made up of 15 amino acids. Germline V gene sequence: CDR1 MNHEY, CDR2 SVGAGI. The V gene lost 1 base and the J gene lost 7 bases, with 14 bases spanning the gap. This chain's CDR3 is CASSYLGGIRNEQFF. As DNA, the CDR3 is TGTGCCAGCAGTTACTTAGGGGGTATTCGAAATGAGCAGTTCTTC.

This chain joins TRBV7-3 and TRBJ2-1; a possible D gene is TRBD2 (6 bases). The CDR3 has 17 residues. V lost 4 bases, J lost 10 bases, and 26 bases lay in between. Germline V gives CDR1 SGHTA, CDR2 FQGTGA. CDR3 residues: CASSSSPSLGGFREQFF. The CDR3 DNA reads TGTGCCAGCAGCTCATCTCCTAGTCTTGGAGGGTTTCGGGAGCAGTTCTTC. The full variable domain, its missing parts supplied by reference TRBV7-3 and TRBJ2-1, is GAGVSQTPSNKVTEKGKYVELRCDPISGHTALYWYRQSLGQGPEFLIYFQGTGAADDSGLPNDRFFAVRPEGSVSTLKIQRTERGDSAVYLCASSSSPSLGGFREQFFGPGTRLTVL.

The V call is TRBV28, the J call TRBJ1-4, with D perhaps TRBD1 (5 bases). In germline, CDR1 is MDHEN, CDR2 SYDVKM. The V gene lost 2 bases and the J gene lost 2 bases, with 6 bases spanning the gap. The CDR3 spans 14 residues. In nucleotides, the CDR3 is TGTGCCAGCAGTTTACGGGGGACTAATGAAAAACTGTTTTTT. Translation gives CASSLRGTNEKLFF. The full variable domain, its missing parts supplied by reference TRBV28 and TRBJ1-4, is DVKVTQSSRYLVKRTGEKVFLECVQDMDHENMFWYRQDPGLGLRLIYFSYDVKMKEKGDIPEGYSVSREKKERFSLILESASTNQTSMYLCASSLRGTNEKLFFGSGTQLSVL.

The chain carries TRBV5-6 and TRBJ1-1; D call uncertain. V lost 3 bases, J lost 1 base, and 16 bases lay in between. This CDR3 region has 16 residues. The germline V gene encodes CDR1 SGHDT and CDR2 YYEEEE. CDR3 bases: TGTGCCAGCAGCTGGGAAAGGCGGGTCTCGAACACTGAAGCTTTCTTT. As protein: CASSWERRVSNTEAFF. Based on the CDR3 plus reference TRBV5-6 and TRBJ1-1, the full variable domain is DAGVTQSPTHLIKTRGQQVTLRCSPKSGHDTVSWYQQALGQGPQFIFQYYEEEERQRGNFPDRFSGHQFPNYSSELNVNALLLGDSALYLCASSWERRVSNTEAFFGQGTRLTVV.

V usage is TRBV15 and J usage is TRBJ1-1; a possible D gene is TRBD1 (6 bases). Trimming took off 3 bases at V and 7 bases at J, with 12 bases between the two ends. The CDR3 has 13 residues. The V gene's germline CDR1 is LNHNV and CDR2 YYDKDF (reference sequence). CDR3 in DNA: TGTGCCACCAGCAGCCTCCAACAGGGTGAAGCTTTCTTT. This codes for CATSSLQQGEAFF.

The chain employs TRBV5-1 and TRBJ2-3; D unresolved. Trimming took 0 bases from V and 1 from J, leaving 6 bases between them. Germline CDR1 reads SGHRS; CDR2 reads YFSETQ. The CDR3 is made up of 14 amino acids. Here the CDR3 DNA reads TGCGCCAGCAGCTTGGGTTCGGGCACAGATACGCAGTATTTT. Its translation: CASSLGSGTDTQYF.

This rearrangement joins TRBV5-4 to TRBJ2-5; 8 bases agree with TRBD1. The length of the CDR3 is 16 residues. Germline V gene data show CDR1 as SGHNT and CDR2 as YYREEE (reference sequence). V shed 4 bases and J 4 bases; nucleotides not matched to a gene: 12. The CDR3 DNA is TGTGCCAGCAGCGACTTTCGGACAGGGTCCCGAGAGACCCAGTACTTC. It encodes CASSDFRTGSRETQYF.

This clone turned up a few times. The chain couples TRBV2 to TRBJ2-1, with TRBD1 as a possible D gene (5 bases). Germline-derived CDR1 and CDR2 are SNHLY and FYNNEI. V was clipped by 5 bases and J by 1 base, with 9 bases between them. The CDR3 runs to 14 residues. The CDR3 region is CASSRQGSYNEQFF. For the CDR3, the DNA is TGTGCCAGCAGTCGGCAGGGTTCCTACAATGAGCAGTTCTTC. The full variable domain, completed using reference TRBV2 and TRBJ2-1, is EPEVTQTPSHQVTQMGQEVILRCVPISNHLYFYWYRQILGQKVEFLVSFYNNEISEKSEIFDDQFSVERPDGSNFTLKIRSTKLEDSAMYFCASSRQGSYNEQFFGPGTRLTVL.

The chain combines TRBV18 with TRBJ2-6; D perhaps matches TRBD1 (5 bases). The CDR3 extends over 15 amino acids. The V gene's germline CDR1 is KGHSH and CDR2 LQKENI. Trimming pared 5 bases from V and 0 bases from J, leaving 8 bases between. The CDR3 sequence: CASSSTDSGANVLTF. Written as DNA, the CDR3 is TGTGCCAGCTCATCGACAGACTCTGGGGCCAACGTCCTGACTTTC.

The chain links TRBV28 to TRBJ2-2, with a weak D call TRBD2 (6 bases). Germline V CDR1 and CDR2: MDHEN, SYDVKM. This CDR3 has 16 amino acids. The ends were cut back, 5 bases at V and 1 base at J, with 14 bases in the middle. CDR3 sequence: CASSKTSPLNTGELFF. In nucleotides, the CDR3 is TGTGCCAGCAGTAAAACTAGCCCGCTGAACACCGGGGAGCTGTTTTTT.

The V call is TRBV27, the J call TRBJ2-5; 12 nucleotides align to TRBD2. CDR3 length equals 16 residues. CDR1 is MNHEY, CDR2 SMNVEV, per germline (reference sequence). Trimming at V came to 5 bases and at J to 6 bases, leaving 10 bases not matched to a gene. CDR3 loop: CASSLLAGGQSKTQYF. CDR3 sequence (DNA): TGTGCCAGCAGTCTACTAGCGGGAGGCCAGTCGAAGACCCAGTACTTC.

The chain has TRBV27 and TRBJ2-7; maybe TRBD2 (6 bases). Trimming took off 2 bases at V and 6 bases at J, with 17 bases between the two ends. The CDR3 has 15 amino acids. Germline V gene lookup returns CDR1 MNHEY and CDR2 SMNVEV (reference sequence). This CDR3 is CASSLRGEIRSEQYF. Written as DNA, the CDR3 is TGTGCCAGCAGTTTACGCGGGGAGATCCGTTCCGAGCAGTACTTC.

This chain uses TRBV19 with TRBJ1-1; D is unclear. Germline V gene data show CDR1 as LNHDA and CDR2 as SQIVND (reference sequence). CDR3 length equals 15 residues. V was clipped by 1 base and J by 1 base, with 10 bases between them. CDR3 amino acids: CASSIGRSKNTEAFF. CDR3 DNA sequence: TGTGCCAGTAGTATAGGGAGGAGTAAGAACACTGAAGCTTTCTTT.

The chain joins TRBV7-9 to TRBJ2-1; perhaps TRBD1 as D (6 bases). V lost 6 bases to trimming and J lost 0 bases, with 15 bases between them. Germline V lookup: CDR1 SEHNR, CDR2 FQNEAQ (reference sequence). The CDR3 is 16 residues long. In DNA, the CDR3 is TGTGCCAGCAGGGCCCGGCAGGGGAGCTCCTACAATGAGCAGTTCTTC. Its translation is CASRARQGSSYNEQFF.

The V call is TRBV2, the J call TRBJ1-3; D is uncertain. The CDR3 spans 15 residues. The germline V and J ends were trimmed by 0 bases and 2 bases, with 8 bases remaining between them. Germline V lookup: CDR1 SNHLY, CDR2 FYNNEI. The CDR3 sequence: CASSEALRAGNTIYF. CDR3 sequence (DNA): TGTGCCAGCAGTGAAGCGCTTCGGGCTGGAAACACCATATATTTT.

The chain links TRBV6-5 to TRBJ1-1; TRBD1 matches 7 bases. CDR3 size: 13 residues. Germline CDR1 reads MNHEY; CDR2 reads SVGAGI. The V and J ends lost 10 bases and 6 bases, in that order; junction bases with no gene match: 11. Here the CDR3 reads CATDRAGSSEAFF. CDR3 DNA: TGTGCCACCGACAGGGCTGGGAGCTCTGAAGCTTTCTTT.

The gene calls are TRBV7-9 and TRBJ1-1; D not resolved. Deletions cut 1 base from V and 6 bases from J, with 24 bases between. The CDR3 has 18 amino acids. Per germline, CDR1 SEHNR and CDR2 FQNEAQ (reference sequence). In DNA, the CDR3 is TGTGCCAGCAGCTTAGGGAGCGGTTTATATCGACCGGCCCCTGAAGCTTTCTTT. It codes for CASSLGSGLYRPAPEAFF.

The CDR3 DNA sequence: TGCGCCAGCAGCTTGGTTCCAAATTACAATGAGCAGTTCTTC. This sequence encodes CASSLVPNYNEQFF. V is TRBV5-1 and J is TRBJ2-1; D remains unclear. Germline-derived CDR1 and CDR2 are SGHRS and YFSETQ. This CDR3 comprises 14 residues. Trimming left V 0 bases short and J 4 bases short, with 8 bases between.

This chain links TRBV28 with TRBJ2-3; a weak D match, TRBD2 (5 bases). This CDR3 region has 17 residues. Looked up from germline, CDR1 is MDHEN and CDR2 is SYDVKM. Trimming removed 4 bases from V and 5 bases from J, with 22 bases in between. The CDR3 DNA sequence: TGTGCCAGCAGTTCACCGAGCGGTACGAACCCAGGAGATACGCAGTATTTT. It yields the protein CASSSPSGTNPGDTQYF.

This sequence joins TRBV12-3 or TRBV12-4 and TRBJ1-6, with unresolved D. The CDR3 has 12 amino acids. V lost 3 bases and J lost 8, with 5 bases in between. The CDR3 sequence: CASSFEDSPLHF. CDR3 nucleotide sequence: TGTGCCAGCAGTTTTGAGGATTCACCCCTCCACTTT.

The chain combines TRBV28 with TRBJ1-5; 8 positions match TRBD1. V lost 11 bases to trimming and J lost 1 base; unmatched junction nucleotides: 7. The germline gives CDR1 MDHEN, CDR2 SYDVKM. The CDR3 has 14 amino acids. CDR3 residues: CAAHRGGSNQPQHF. The CDR3 region has the DNA TGTGCCGCCCACAGGGGGGGGAGCAATCAGCCCCAGCATTTT.

This rearrangement joins TRBV5-1 to TRBJ2-7, with TRBD2 as a possible D gene (5 bases). The germline gives CDR1 SGHRS, CDR2 YFSETQ. Trimming took 5 bases from V and 6 from J, leaving 24 bases between them. The CDR3 has 16 residues. CDR3: CASRMDPAAWAGEQYF. DNA of the CDR3: TGCGCCAGCAGGATGGACCCCGCAGCCTGGGCGGGCGAGCAGTACTTC.

This sequence joins TRBV7-8 and TRBJ1-1, with D unclear. The germline CDR1 and CDR2 sequences are SGHVS and FQNEAQ. V dropped 2 bases and J dropped 6 bases, with 10 bases sitting between them. This CDR3 has 13 amino acids. The CDR3 DNA is TGTGCCAGCAGCTTAACGTTGGGCGCTGAAGCTTTCTTT. Translation: CASSLTLGAEAFF. Filled out from reference TRBV7-8 and TRBJ1-1, the complete variable domain reads GAGVSQSPRYKVAKRGQDVALRCDPISGHVSLFWYQQALGQGPEFLTYFQNEAQLDKSGLPSDRFFAERPEGSVSTLKIQRTQQEDSAVYLCASSLTLGAEAFFGQGTRLTVV.